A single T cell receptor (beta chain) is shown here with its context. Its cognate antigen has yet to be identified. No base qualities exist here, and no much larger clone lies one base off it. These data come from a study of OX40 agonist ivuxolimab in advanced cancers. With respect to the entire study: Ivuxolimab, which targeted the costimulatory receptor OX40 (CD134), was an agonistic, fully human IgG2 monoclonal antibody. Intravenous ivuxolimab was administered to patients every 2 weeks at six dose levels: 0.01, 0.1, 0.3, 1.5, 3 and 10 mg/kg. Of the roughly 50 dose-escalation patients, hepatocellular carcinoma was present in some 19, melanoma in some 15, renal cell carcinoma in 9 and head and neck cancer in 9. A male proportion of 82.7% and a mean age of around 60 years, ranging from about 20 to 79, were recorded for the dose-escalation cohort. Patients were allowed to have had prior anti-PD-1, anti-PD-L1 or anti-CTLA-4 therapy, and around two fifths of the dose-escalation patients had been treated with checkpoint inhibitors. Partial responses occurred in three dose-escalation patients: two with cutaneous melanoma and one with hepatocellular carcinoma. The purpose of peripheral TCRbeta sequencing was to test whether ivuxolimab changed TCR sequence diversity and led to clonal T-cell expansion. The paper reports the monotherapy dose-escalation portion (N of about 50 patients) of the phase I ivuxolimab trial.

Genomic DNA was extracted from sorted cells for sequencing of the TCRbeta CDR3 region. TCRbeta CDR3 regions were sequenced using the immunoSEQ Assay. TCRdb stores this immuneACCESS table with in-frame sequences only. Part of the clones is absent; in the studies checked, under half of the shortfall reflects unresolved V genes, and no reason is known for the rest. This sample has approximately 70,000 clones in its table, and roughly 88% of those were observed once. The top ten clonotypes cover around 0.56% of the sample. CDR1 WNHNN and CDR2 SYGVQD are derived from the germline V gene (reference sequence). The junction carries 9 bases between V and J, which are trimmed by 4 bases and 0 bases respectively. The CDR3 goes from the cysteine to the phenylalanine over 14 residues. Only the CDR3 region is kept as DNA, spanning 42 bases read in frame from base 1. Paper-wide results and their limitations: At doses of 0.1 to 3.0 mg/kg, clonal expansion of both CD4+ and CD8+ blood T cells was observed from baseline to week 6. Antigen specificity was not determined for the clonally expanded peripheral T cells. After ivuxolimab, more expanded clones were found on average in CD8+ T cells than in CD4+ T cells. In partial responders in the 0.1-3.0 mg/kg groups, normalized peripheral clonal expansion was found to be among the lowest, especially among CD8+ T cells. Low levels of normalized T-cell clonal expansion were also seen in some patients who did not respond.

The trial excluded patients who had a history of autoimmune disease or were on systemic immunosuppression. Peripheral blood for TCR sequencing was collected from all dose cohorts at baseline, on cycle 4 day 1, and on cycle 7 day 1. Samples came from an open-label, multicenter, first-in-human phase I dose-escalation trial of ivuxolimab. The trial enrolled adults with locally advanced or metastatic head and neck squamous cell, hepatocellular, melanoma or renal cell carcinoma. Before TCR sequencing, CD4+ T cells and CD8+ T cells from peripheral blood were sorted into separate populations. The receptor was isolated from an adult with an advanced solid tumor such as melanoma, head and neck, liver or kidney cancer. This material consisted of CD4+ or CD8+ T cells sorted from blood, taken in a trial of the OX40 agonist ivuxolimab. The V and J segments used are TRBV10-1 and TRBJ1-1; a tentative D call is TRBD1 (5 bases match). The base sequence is TGCGCCAGCAGTGCCGCGGGGGTGAACACTGAAGCTTTCTTT. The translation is CASSAAGVNTEAFF.